The 28 T cell receptor beta chains below were found in one sample sequenced in a study of regulatory T cells in long-lasting Graves disease. CDR3 regions were amplified by Arm-PCR using iRepertoire HTBI primers to build TCR beta libraries. TCRdb redid the calling of the multiplex PCR reads with MiXCR, one entry per CDR3 protein. The profile shows approximately 400,000 distinct CDR3 sequences, approximately 15% of them singletons. The time point here: newly diagnosed GD, antithyroid drugs for less than 3 months. Following extraction of RNA from PBMCs, that RNA was used to make the TCR library. These data were also filed under a second study, of T cells in Graves' hyperthyroidism and ophthalmopathy.

The sample here was peripheral blood mononuclear cells (PBMCs), taken at new diagnosis, from a patient treated with antithyroid drugs. These receptors were obtained from a woman aged 40 to 50 with Graves disease.

The V call is TRBV5-1, the J call TRBJ2-5, with 8 positions matching TRBD2. The CDR3 totals 19 residues. With V trimmed by 2 bases and J by 5 bases, 20 bases remained unmatched. Germline V gene data show CDR1 as SGHRS and CDR2 as YFSETQ. The CDR3 DNA sequence: TGCGCCAGCAGCTTCAGTTCGCTAGCGGGTCAACTCCCAGGGGAGACCCAGTACTTC. The encoded protein is CASSFSSLAGQLPGETQYF.

The table lists this clonotype with many counts. The V call is TRBV7-2, the J call TRBJ2-3; TRBD2 agrees at 9 bases. The junction had 12 bases not matched to a gene; V was cut back by 4 bases and J by 10 bases. Looked up from germline, CDR1 is SGHTA and CDR2 is FQGNSA. This CDR3 comprises 15 residues. CDR3 sequence: CASSSGSSGIKAQYF. The CDR3 DNA sequence: TGTGCCAGCAGCTCCGGATCTAGCGGGATCAAAGCGCAGTATTTT.

In its sample, this clonotype was seen many times. The V call is TRBV28, the J call TRBJ2-7; the match to TRBD2 covers 11 bases. This CDR3 has 14 amino acids. Germline V CDR1 and CDR2: MDHEN, SYDVKM. Unmatched junction bases numbered 6, after V lost 8 bases and J lost 3 bases. CDR3 in amino acids: CASRETSGNYEQYF. CDR3 DNA sequence: TGTGCCAGCCGGGAGACTAGCGGGAACTACGAGCAGTACTTC. Filled out from reference TRBV28 and TRBJ2-7, the complete variable domain reads DVKVTQSSRYLVKRTGEKVFLECVQDMDHENMFWYRQDPGLGLRLIYFSYDVKMKEKGDIPEGYSVSREKKERFSLILESASTNQTSMYLCASRETSGNYEQYFGPGTRLTVT.

At least ten counts were recorded for this clonotype. This chain links TRBV3-1 with TRBJ2-5; D unresolved. The J call may be incorrect, as the DNA end agrees better with TRBJ2-1. This CDR3 comprises 12 residues. Germline V gene data show CDR1 as LGHDT and CDR2 as YNNKEL (reference sequence). The CDR3 loop reads CASSQIGNEQFF. CDR3 DNA sequence: TGTGCCAGCAGCCAAATAGGGAATGAGCAGTTCTTC.

This clonotype was picked up one time. With a much larger clone just one base away, this may be a read error. The CDR3 sequence: CASKVTESYGYTF. The CDR3 region has the DNA TGTGCCAGCAAAGTGACAGAAAGCTATGGCTACACCTTC. J is TRBJ1-2 and V is TRBV27; the D gene is possibly TRBD1 (5 bases). The ends were cut back, 7 bases at V and 4 bases at J, with 13 bases in the middle. The CDR3 extends over 13 amino acids. The germline CDR1 and CDR2 sequences are MNHEY and SMNVEV (reference sequence).

In its sample, this clonotype was seen a few times. The V and J genes are TRBV18 and TRBJ2-1, with 7 bases aligning to TRBD1. This CDR3 has 13 residues. V shed 8 bases, J shed 4 bases, and the junction held 5 bases outside the gene matches. In germline, CDR1 is KGHSH, CDR2 LQKENI. For the CDR3, the DNA is TGTGCCAGCAAACCACAGGGGTACAATGAGCAGTTCTTC. As protein: CASKPQGYNEQFF.

This clonotype was seen at least ten times. The chain combines TRBV6-1 with TRBJ1-1, with D possibly TRBD1 on 5 matching bases. This CDR3 is 14 amino acids long. Germline V gives CDR1 MNHNS, CDR2 SASEGT. V was clipped by 6 bases and J by 1 base, with 12 bases between them. The CDR3 DNA sequence: TGTGCCAGCAGACCCTGGACACCGAACACTGAAGCTTTCTTT. It translates to CASRPWTPNTEAFF.

This clonotype came up a few times. The chain has TRBV5-1 and TRBJ2-1, with D perhaps matching TRBD2 (5 bases). Trimming left V 0 bases short and J 6 bases short, with 16 bases between. CDR1 SGHRS and CDR2 YFSETQ come from the germline V gene. The CDR3 extends over 16 amino acids. CDR3 DNA sequence: TGCGCCAGCAGCTTGGACACTGGACTCACGGGCAATGAGCAGTTCTTC. The encoded protein is CASSLDTGLTGNEQFF.

The V gene is TRBV3-1, the J gene TRBJ2-7; 8 bases agree with TRBD1. CDR1 is LGHDT, CDR2 YNNKEL, per germline (reference sequence). J was trimmed by 3 bases and V by 4 bases; bases with no gene match: 14. The CDR3 is 17 amino acids. The CDR3 DNA is TGTGCCAGCAGCCCCCGGGTACGACAGGGGATTCGCTACGAGCAGTACTTC. This translates into CASSPRVRQGIRYEQYF.

This clonotype appeared a few times. The J gene is TRBJ2-7, the V gene TRBV11-3, with TRBD2 as a possible D gene (6 bases). The CDR3 extends over 14 amino acids. The germline V gene has CDR1 SGHNT and CDR2 YENEEA. V was cut by 6 bases and J by 5 bases, with 17 bases left in between. The CDR3 protein is CASRVGGTRDEQYF. The CDR3 nucleotides are TGTGCCAGCAGGGTTGGAGGGACCAGGGACGAGCAGTACTTC.

A few counts support this clonotype. J is TRBJ1-2 and V is TRBV13, with 8 bases identical to TRBD1. J lost 1 base, V lost 1 base, and 5 bases had no gene match. Germline CDR1 is PRHDT and CDR2 is FYEKMQ (reference sequence). The CDR3 is 16 residues long. CDR3 in DNA: TGTGCCAGCAGCTTAGAAGCGACAGGGGTTAACTATGGCTACACCTTC. As protein: CASSLEATGVNYGYTF.

This clonotype was observed many times. The genes are TRBV11-2 and TRBJ2-5, with a weak D call TRBD1 (6 bases). There are 13 residues in the CDR3. Trimming pared 3 bases from V and 5 bases from J, leaving 10 bases between. Germline values: CDR1 SGHAT, CDR2 FQNNGV. CDR3 sequence (DNA): TGTGCCAGCAGCTTTGGGGGCTTGGAGACCCAGTACTTC. Protein: CASSFGGLETQYF.

In its sample, this clonotype was seen a few times. The chain links TRBV20-1 to TRBJ2-7, with TRBD2 matching over 11 bases. Germline trimming cut 3 bases from V and 7 bases from J; bases unmatched to any gene: 5. The CDR3 loop spans 13 amino acids. The germline CDR1 and CDR2 sequences are DFQATT and SNEGSKA (reference sequence). The CDR3 reads CSASRTSGREQYF. The CDR3 region has the DNA TGCAGTGCTAGTCGGACTAGCGGGCGTGAGCAGTACTTC.

CDR3 in amino acids: CASSQVPRPEAFF. The DNA of the CDR3 is TGCGCCAGCAGCCAAGTTCCTCGACCTGAAGCTTTCTTT. The V call is TRBV4-1, the J call TRBJ1-1; D remains ambiguous. The V end was cut by 1 base, the J end by 6 bases, with 9 bases between. Germline assignment: CDR1 MGHRA and CDR2 YSYEKL. This CDR3 is 13 amino acids long.

Comment on this clonotype: A much more abundant neighbour one base away suggests this may be a read error. The gene calls are TRBV9 and TRBJ2-7; 12 bases agree with TRBD2. CDR1 and CDR2 (germline): SGDLS, YYNGEE. The V and J ends lost 2 bases and 7 bases, in that order; junction bases with no gene match: 7. CDR3 length: 15 amino acids. This CDR3 is CASSVLAGGNNEQYF. CDR3 sequence (DNA): TGTGCCAGCAGCGTCCTAGCGGGAGGGAACAATGAGCAGTACTTC.

The rearrangement links TRBV7-9 to TRBJ2-1, with 11 bases identical to TRBD2. CDR1 is SEHNR and CDR2 is FQNEAQ in the germline V gene (reference sequence). J gave up 8 bases and V 0 bases, and 9 bases lay outside the gene matches. The CDR3 has 17 residues. The CDR3 nucleotides read TGTGCCAGCAGCTTAGCTGCGACTAGCGGGACCGGCTATGAGCAGTTCTTC. Translating gives CASSLAATSGTGYEQFF. Looking up the rest from reference TRBV7-9 and TRBJ2-1 gives the full variable domain: DTGVSQNPRHKITKRGQNVTFRCDPISEHNRLYWYRQTLGQGPEFLTYFQNEAQLEKSRLLSDRFSAERPKGSFSTLEIQRTEQGDSAMYLCASSLAATSGTGYEQFFGPGTRLTVL.

Ten or more counts support this clonotype. The J gene is TRBJ1-2, the V gene TRBV28, with 7 bases matching TRBD1. The CDR3 runs 14 residues. Germline V gives CDR1 MDHEN, CDR2 SYDVKM. The J segment lost 4 bases and the V segment lost 6 bases, leaving 8 bases of the junction unmatched. CDR3 in amino acids: CASRDDRVAYGYTF. The CDR3 bases are TGTGCCAGCAGAGACGACAGGGTGGCCTATGGCTACACCTTC.

This clonotype was found a few times. Being one base from a much bigger clone, this may be a read error. The chain employs TRBV10-3 and TRBJ2-3; 7 positions agree with TRBD2. Germline trimming cut 10 bases from V and 1 base from J; bases unmatched to any gene: 8. CDR1 ENHRY and CDR2 SYGVKD come from the germline V gene. The CDR3 length is 14 residues. CDR3 in amino acids: CATSGLGRTDTQYF. The CDR3 DNA follows: TGTGCCACCAGCGGACTAGGACGCACAGATACGCAGTATTTT.

This clonotype occurred a few times. This chain joins TRBV6-5 and TRBJ1-1; D gene uncertain. With 2 bases removed from V and 4 bases from J, the gap between germline ends came to 11 bases. CDR1 and CDR2 from the germline V gene are MNHEY and SVGAGI. This CDR3 contains 14 residues. CDR3 protein: CASSYEPTITEAFF. The CDR3, as DNA: TGTGCCAGCAGTTACGAGCCTACCATCACTGAAGCTTTCTTT.

This clonotype was counted only a few times. A much larger clone lies one base from this, so it may be a read error. The chain carries TRBV2 and TRBJ2-7; D is ambiguous. Germline V lookup: CDR1 SNHLY, CDR2 FYNNEI. The germline V and J ends were trimmed by 4 bases and 0 bases, with 16 bases remaining between them. The CDR3 has 16 amino acids. The CDR3 region is CASSGGWRTNSYEQYF. CDR3 DNA: TGTGCCAGCAGTGGAGGTTGGCGGACCAACTCCTACGAGCAGTACTTC.

This clonotype was found a few times. Its ends do not fully match the called genes, so a read error is possible. The chain uses TRBV6-5 and TRBJ2-5; D perhaps matches TRBD2 (6 bases). The CDR3 runs 14 residues. Germline-derived CDR1 and CDR2 are MNHEY and SVGAGI. CDR3 sequence (DNA): TGTGCCAGCACTTACGAAGGGGAGGAAGAGACCCAGTACTTC. As protein: CASTYEGEEETQYF.

The CDR3 nucleotides are TGTGCCAGTAGTATCGCTAGCGGTTCCAGTGAGCAGTTCTTC. It translates to CASSIASGSSEQFF. The chain uses TRBV19 and TRBJ2-1, with 7 bases lining up with TRBD2. The CDR3 has 14 residues. The germline V gene encodes CDR1 LNHDA and CDR2 SQIVND (reference sequence). The ends lost 3 bases at V and 9 bases at J; junction bases unmatched: 8.

The gene calls are TRBV19 and TRBJ1-1; no definite D call. Looked up from germline, CDR1 is LNHDA and CDR2 is SQIVND (reference sequence). CDR3 size: 13 residues. V was trimmed by 1 base and J by 8 bases, leaving 11 bases between them. CDR3 in amino acids: CASSIVVGREAFF. As DNA, the CDR3 is TGTGCCAGTAGTATAGTAGTGGGTCGAGAAGCTTTCTTT.

This clonotype was seen repeatedly, ten times or more. The gene calls are TRBV12-3 or TRBV12-4 and TRBJ1-6, with 8 bases matching TRBD1. Losses at the gene ends were 5 bases for V and 7 bases for J; bases not matched to a gene: 13. This CDR3 comprises 17 residues. CDR3 DNA sequence: TGTGCCAGCAGTGGACAGGGTAGGGGCCTTTGGAATTCACCCCTCCACTTT. This encodes CASSGQGRGLWNSPLHF.

This clonotype was seen repeatedly, ten times or more. V usage is TRBV27 and J usage is TRBJ2-7; a possible D gene is TRBD2 (5 bases). The CDR3 contains 13 residues. V lost 5 bases and J lost 5, with 13 bases in between. Germline-derived CDR1 and CDR2 are MNHEY and SMNVEV (reference sequence). As DNA, the CDR3 is TGTGCCAGCAGTCCCCTCGGGATGGACGAGCAGTACTTC. Encoded protein: CASSPLGMDEQYF.

This clonotype was counted many times. This rearrangement joins TRBV7-2 to TRBJ1-4; the D gene is possibly TRBD1 (5 bases). Germline CDR1 SGHTA, CDR2 FQGNSA. The V gene lost 5 bases and the J gene lost 0 bases, with 13 bases spanning the gap. The CDR3 length is 16 residues. CDR3 sequence: CASSPRLTATNEKLFF. The CDR3 region has the DNA TGTGCCAGCAGCCCCCGACTGACAGCAACTAATGAAAAACTGTTTTTT.

This clonotype was detected ten times or more. This sequence joins TRBV10-2 and TRBJ2-2; D possibly uses TRBD1 or TRBD2 (5 bases each). Germline CDR1 reads WSHSY; CDR2 reads SAAADI. With 8 bases removed from V and 5 bases from J, the gap between germline ends came to 9 bases. The length of the CDR3 is 12 residues. CDR3: CASSEGTGELFF. The CDR3 region has the DNA TGCGCCAGCTCCGAGGGGACCGGGGAGCTGTTTTTT.

This clonotype was seen at least ten times. The chain's CDR3 is CASSTSTWGEPYSNQPQHF. As DNA, the CDR3 is TGTGCCAGTAGTACCAGCACCTGGGGGGAGCCCTATAGCAATCAGCCCCAGCATTTT. The chain joins TRBV19 to TRBJ1-5, with D possibly being TRBD1 (5 bases). This CDR3 spans 19 amino acids. Looked up from germline, CDR1 is LNHDA and CDR2 is SQIVND (reference sequence). Trimming cost V 4 bases and J 0 bases, with 22 bases left between them.